This TCR beta chain was recovered during a study of T-cell reconstitution after alpha-beta-depleted transplantation in children. Germline values: CDR1 SGHTA, CDR2 FQGNSA. V was cut by 4 bases and J by 0 bases, with 10 bases left in between. This CDR3 comprises 15 residues. Unique molecular identifiers featured in how the TCRbeta library was prepared. MiXCR, run by TCRdb on the PCR reads, gives a single entry per CDR3 protein. Of 190,000 or so distinct CDR3 sequences in the sample, around 7% were seen once. This clonotype was seen at least ten times. The material was PBMCs from the stem cell graft donor, obtained from the stem cell graft. This clonotype was sampled from a human donor who donated a stem cell graft to a child with Wiskott-Aldrich syndrome. This chain joins TRBV7-2 and TRBJ1-3; D gene uncertain. This CDR3 is CASSSRISSGNTIYF. The CDR3, as DNA: TGTGCCAGCAGCTCGAGGATTTCCTCTGGAAACACCATATATTTT.